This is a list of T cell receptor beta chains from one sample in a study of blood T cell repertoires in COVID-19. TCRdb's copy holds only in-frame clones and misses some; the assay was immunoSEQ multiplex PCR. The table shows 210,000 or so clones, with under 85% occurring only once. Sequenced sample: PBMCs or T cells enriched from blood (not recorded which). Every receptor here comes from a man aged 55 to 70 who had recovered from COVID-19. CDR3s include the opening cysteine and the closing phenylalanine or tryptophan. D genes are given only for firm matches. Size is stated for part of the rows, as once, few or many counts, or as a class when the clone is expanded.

cdr3_nt: TGCAGCGTTGAATGGCAGGGGAGCTACGAGCAGTACTTC; cdr3_aa: CSVEWQGSYEQYF; v_call: TRBV29-1; j_call: TRBJ2-7; clone_size: NA; d_call: NA
cdr3_nt: TGTGCCAGCTCACCCCAAACCGTGACAGATGGCTACACCTTC; cdr3_aa: CASSPQTVTDGYTF; v_call: TRBV18; j_call: TRBJ1-2; clone_size: few; d_call: NA
cdr3_nt: TGTGCCAGCAGCCGCCGGGAGCTAAATACGCAGTATTTT; cdr3_aa: CASSRRELNTQYF; v_call: TRBV3-1/TRBV3-2; j_call: TRBJ2-3; clone_size: NA; d_call: NA
cdr3_nt: TGTGCTAGCAGCCTTTCGGGGGGGCAGAGTAACACCGGGGAGCTGTTTTTT; cdr3_aa: CASSLSGGQSNTGELFF; v_call: TRBV7-7; j_call: TRBJ2-2; clone_size: NA; d_call: TRBD2
cdr3_nt: TGTGCCAGCAGCAAGACAGGCAGCTCTGGGGCCAACGTCCTGACTTTC; cdr3_aa: CASSKTGSSGANVLTF; v_call: TRBV5-4; j_call: TRBJ2-6; clone_size: NA; d_call: NA
cdr3_nt: TGTGCCAGTACTACCAGGGTGGTGAACACTGAAGCTTTCTTT; cdr3_aa: CASTTRVVNTEAFF; v_call: TRBV19; j_call: TRBJ1-1; clone_size: NA; d_call: NA
cdr3_nt: TGTGCCAGCAGTCGATCGACAGGTTCTTACAATGAGCAGTTCTTC; cdr3_aa: CASSRSTGSYNEQFF; v_call: TRBV3-1/TRBV3-2; j_call: TRBJ2-1; clone_size: NA; d_call: NA
cdr3_nt: TGTGCCAGCAGTTGGCGGGGTTCCACCGGGGAGCTGTTTTTT; cdr3_aa: CASSWRGSTGELFF; v_call: TRBV27; j_call: TRBJ2-2; clone_size: few; d_call: NA
cdr3_nt: TGCAGCGTTGCCCCCCAGGGGTCCTACGAGCAGTACTTC; cdr3_aa: CSVAPQGSYEQYF; v_call: TRBV29-1; j_call: TRBJ2-7; clone_size: NA; d_call: NA
cdr3_nt: TGCGCCAGCAGCTTAACGGGGGGCCCCTACGAGCAGTACTTC; cdr3_aa: CASSLTGGPYEQYF; v_call: TRBV5-1; j_call: TRBJ2-7; clone_size: once; d_call: NA
cdr3_nt: TGTGCCAGCAGCTTTCGGGTATCCTACGAGCAGTACTTC; cdr3_aa: CASSFRVSYEQYF; v_call: TRBV5-6; j_call: TRBJ2-7; clone_size: few; d_call: NA
cdr3_nt: TGTGCCAGCAGCCTACAGATCACCTACGAGCAGTACTTC; cdr3_aa: CASSLQITYEQYF; v_call: TRBV3-1/TRBV3-2; j_call: TRBJ2-7; clone_size: many; d_call: NA
cdr3_nt: TGTGCCAGCTCAGGGGGGGGACAAGAGACCCAGTACTTC; cdr3_aa: CASSGGGQETQYF; v_call: TRBV18; j_call: TRBJ2-5; clone_size: NA; d_call: TRBD2
cdr3_nt: TGTGCCAGCAGCCCTGGACAGGCCCACACTGAAGCTTTCTTT; cdr3_aa: CASSPGQAHTEAFF; v_call: TRBV2; j_call: TRBJ1-1; clone_size: NA; d_call: TRBD1
cdr3_nt: TGTGCCAGCAGCTTTGTCGGAGGAGTCAACACCGGGGAGCTGTTTTTT; cdr3_aa: CASSFVGGVNTGELFF; v_call: TRBV5-6; j_call: TRBJ2-2; clone_size: NA; d_call: NA
cdr3_nt: TGTGCCAGCAGCCGTGGTACTTATGCAGATACGCAGTATTTT; cdr3_aa: CASSRGTYADTQYF; v_call: TRBV5-6; j_call: TRBJ2-3; clone_size: NA; d_call: NA
cdr3_nt: TGCAGTGCTAGTGGGTCTAGGATCGAAGCTTTCTTT; cdr3_aa: CSASGSRIEAFF; v_call: TRBV20-1; j_call: TRBJ1-1; clone_size: NA; d_call: NA
cdr3_nt: TGTGCCAGCAGTTTATCTCGTCAGAATCGCGATACGCAGTATTTT; cdr3_aa: CASSLSRQNRDTQYF; v_call: TRBV27; j_call: TRBJ2-3; clone_size: NA; d_call: NA
cdr3_nt: TGTGCCACCAGTGATTCCACGGGGGGCGGGACCGGGGAGCTGTTTTTT; cdr3_aa: CATSDSTGGGTGELFF; v_call: TRBV24-1; j_call: TRBJ2-2; clone_size: NA; d_call: NA
cdr3_nt: TGTGCCAGCAGCCGGTTAAATAACTATGGCTACACCTTC; cdr3_aa: CASSRLNNYGYTF; v_call: TRBV5-8; j_call: TRBJ1-2; clone_size: few; d_call: NA
cdr3_nt: TGTGCCAGCAGCTCCGGGACAGGGCCCTACGAGCAGTACTTC; cdr3_aa: CASSSGTGPYEQYF; v_call: TRBV7-9; j_call: TRBJ2-7; clone_size: once; d_call: TRBD1
cdr3_nt: TGTGCCAGTAACGGGCTACAGGGGGCAAGCAATCAGCCCCAGCATTTT; cdr3_aa: CASNGLQGASNQPQHF; v_call: TRBV19; j_call: TRBJ1-5; clone_size: NA; d_call: TRBD1
cdr3_nt: TGCGCCAGCAGCTTGACCGGGGGGATTCAAGAGACCCAGTACTTC; cdr3_aa: CASSLTGGIQETQYF; v_call: TRBV5-1; j_call: TRBJ2-5; clone_size: NA; d_call: TRBD2
cdr3_nt: TGTGCCAGCAACGCACCGAGCTCCTACGAGCAGTACTTC; cdr3_aa: CASNAPSSYEQYF; v_call: TRBV6-6; j_call: TRBJ2-7; clone_size: NA; d_call: NA
cdr3_nt: TGTGCCAGCAGCGTCGAGGGACAGGGCGGCGAAAAACTGTTTTTT; cdr3_aa: CASSVEGQGGEKLFF; v_call: TRBV5-4; j_call: TRBJ1-4; clone_size: few; d_call: TRBD1
cdr3_nt: TGTGCCAGCTCATCAGGGGTTAACACTGAAGCTTTCTTT; cdr3_aa: CASSSGVNTEAFF; v_call: TRBV18; j_call: TRBJ1-1; clone_size: once; d_call: NA
cdr3_nt: TGTGCCTGGAGTGCGGGACAGTCGTACGAGCAGTACTTC; cdr3_aa: CAWSAGQSYEQYF; v_call: TRBV30; j_call: TRBJ2-7; clone_size: NA; d_call: TRBD1
cdr3_nt: TGTGCCAGCAGCTTCCTAGCGGGGGGCTCCTCCTACAATGAGCAGTTCTTC; cdr3_aa: CASSFLAGGSSYNEQFF; v_call: TRBV11-2; j_call: TRBJ2-1; clone_size: once; d_call: TRBD2
cdr3_nt: TGTGCCAGCAGTTACTCTAGCCCCAGCAATGAGCAGTTCTTC; cdr3_aa: CASSYSSPSNEQFF; v_call: TRBV6-5; j_call: TRBJ2-1; clone_size: NA; d_call: NA
cdr3_nt: TGTGCCAGCAGCAGTCGCTATGGCTACACCTTC; cdr3_aa: CASSSRYGYTF; v_call: TRBV6-5; j_call: TRBJ1-2; clone_size: NA; d_call: NA
cdr3_nt: TGTGCCAGCAGCTCGTCCGGTGCAACTAATGAAAAACTGTTTTTT; cdr3_aa: CASSSSGATNEKLFF; v_call: TRBV11-2; j_call: TRBJ1-4; clone_size: NA; d_call: NA
cdr3_nt: TGTGCCAGCAGCTTAGCGTACCAGGCTTCCACTGAAGCTTTCTTT; cdr3_aa: CASSLAYQASTEAFF; v_call: TRBV7-9; j_call: TRBJ1-1; clone_size: NA; d_call: NA
cdr3_nt: TGTGCCAGTAGTATCGGCGTGGCAGGTTCTGGAAACACCATATATTTT; cdr3_aa: CASSIGVAGSGNTIYF; v_call: TRBV19; j_call: TRBJ1-3; clone_size: NA; d_call: NA
cdr3_nt: TGTGCCAGCAGCCAAGGGGGCCCAGGGCCCTACGAGCAGTACTTC; cdr3_aa: CASSQGGPGPYEQYF; v_call: TRBV6-5; j_call: TRBJ2-7; clone_size: few; d_call: TRBD1
cdr3_nt: TGTGCCAGCAGCCGGACTAGCGGGGCAGATACGCAGTATTTT; cdr3_aa: CASSRTSGADTQYF; v_call: TRBV14; j_call: TRBJ2-3; clone_size: NA; d_call: TRBD2
cdr3_nt: TGTGCCAGCAGCCGAGGACAGGGCGAGGGGCCCCAGCATTTT; cdr3_aa: CASSRGQGEGPQHF; v_call: TRBV7-8; j_call: TRBJ1-5; clone_size: NA; d_call: TRBD1
cdr3_nt: TGTGCCAGCAGCCCCTGGACACCTGACATGGGCACCGGGGAGCTGTTTTTT; cdr3_aa: CASSPWTPDMGTGELFF; v_call: TRBV9; j_call: TRBJ2-2; clone_size: NA; d_call: NA
cdr3_nt: TGTGCCAGCAGTGAAGAGATCGGGAATTCACCCCTCCACTTT; cdr3_aa: CASSEEIGNSPLHF; v_call: TRBV2; j_call: TRBJ1-6; clone_size: NA; d_call: NA
cdr3_nt: TGTGCCAGCCGTTCCGGGGGGGCAGATACGCAGTATTTT; cdr3_aa: CASRSGGADTQYF; v_call: TRBV3-1/TRBV3-2; j_call: TRBJ2-3; clone_size: once; d_call: TRBD2
cdr3_nt: TGTGCCAGCAGCACACACAGGGGGGACACTGAAGCTTTCTTT; cdr3_aa: CASSTHRGDTEAFF; v_call: TRBV7-2; j_call: TRBJ1-1; clone_size: NA; d_call: TRBD1
cdr3_nt: TGTGCCAGCAGCCAACTTGGAGGGTCGGATGGCTACACCTTC; cdr3_aa: CASSQLGGSDGYTF; v_call: TRBV7-2; j_call: TRBJ1-2; clone_size: NA; d_call: NA
cdr3_nt: TGTGCCACCAGTGAATCACTGCTCGGACAGGGGGAGGATGAGCAGTTCTTC; cdr3_aa: CATSESLLGQGEDEQFF; v_call: TRBV24-1; j_call: TRBJ2-1; clone_size: NA; d_call: TRBD1
cdr3_nt: TGTGCCAGCAGCCAAGCCCATCGGGTCGGGGAGACCCAGTACTTC; cdr3_aa: CASSQAHRVGETQYF; v_call: TRBV3-1/TRBV3-2; j_call: TRBJ2-5; clone_size: NA; d_call: NA
cdr3_nt: TGTGCCAGTTCCTACGGGGGGGCCTCCTACAATGAGCAGTTCTTC; cdr3_aa: CASSYGGASYNEQFF; v_call: TRBV19; j_call: TRBJ2-1; clone_size: NA; d_call: TRBD2
cdr3_nt: TGTGCCAGCTTGGGGGGACTTCGCACAGATACGCAGTATTTT; cdr3_aa: CASLGGLRTDTQYF; v_call: TRBV11-3; j_call: TRBJ2-3; clone_size: few; d_call: NA
cdr3_nt: TGTGCCAGTAGTATCTCAGCCGGGTCTGGAAACACCATATATTTT; cdr3_aa: CASSISAGSGNTIYF; v_call: TRBV19; j_call: TRBJ1-3; clone_size: NA; d_call: NA
cdr3_nt: TGTGCCACCAGCAGAGCCGCAACTAATGAAAAACTGTTTTTT; cdr3_aa: CATSRAATNEKLFF; v_call: TRBV15; j_call: TRBJ1-4; clone_size: NA; d_call: NA
cdr3_nt: TGTGCCAGCAGCGCCGGGACAGGGGGTCTCAATGAGCAGTTCTTC; cdr3_aa: CASSAGTGGLNEQFF; v_call: TRBV7-6; j_call: TRBJ2-1; clone_size: NA; d_call: TRBD1